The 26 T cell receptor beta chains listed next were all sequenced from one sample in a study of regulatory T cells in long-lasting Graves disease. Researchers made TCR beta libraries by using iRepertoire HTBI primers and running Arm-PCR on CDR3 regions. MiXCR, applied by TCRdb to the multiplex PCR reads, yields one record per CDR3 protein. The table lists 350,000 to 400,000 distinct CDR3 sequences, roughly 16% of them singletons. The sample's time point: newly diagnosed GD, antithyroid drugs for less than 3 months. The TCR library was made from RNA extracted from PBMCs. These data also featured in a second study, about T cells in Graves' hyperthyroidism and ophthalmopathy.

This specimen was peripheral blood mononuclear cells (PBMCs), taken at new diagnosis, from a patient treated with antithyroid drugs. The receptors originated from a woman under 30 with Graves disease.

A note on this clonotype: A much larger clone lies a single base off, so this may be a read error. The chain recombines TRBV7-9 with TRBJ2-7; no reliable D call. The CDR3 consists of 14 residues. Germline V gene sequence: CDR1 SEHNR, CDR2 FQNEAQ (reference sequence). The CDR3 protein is CASNLVGSPYEQYF. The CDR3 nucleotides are TGTGCCAGCAACTTAGTCGGTAGTCCGTACGAGCAGTACTTC.

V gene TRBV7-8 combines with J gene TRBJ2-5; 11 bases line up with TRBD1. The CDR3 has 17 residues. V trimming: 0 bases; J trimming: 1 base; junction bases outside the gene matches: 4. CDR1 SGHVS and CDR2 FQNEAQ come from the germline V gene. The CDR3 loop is CASSLAGQGEVQETQYF. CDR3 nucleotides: TGTGCCAGCAGCTTAGCGGGACAGGGGGAAGTCCAAGAGACCCAGTACTTC.

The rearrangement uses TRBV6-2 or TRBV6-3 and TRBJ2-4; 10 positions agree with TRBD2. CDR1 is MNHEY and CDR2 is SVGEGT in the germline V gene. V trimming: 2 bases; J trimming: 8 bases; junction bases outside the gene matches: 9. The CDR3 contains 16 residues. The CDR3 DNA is TGTGCCAGCAGTTACATTGGGCGGCTAGCGGGGGACATTCAGTACTTC. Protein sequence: CASSYIGRLAGDIQYF.

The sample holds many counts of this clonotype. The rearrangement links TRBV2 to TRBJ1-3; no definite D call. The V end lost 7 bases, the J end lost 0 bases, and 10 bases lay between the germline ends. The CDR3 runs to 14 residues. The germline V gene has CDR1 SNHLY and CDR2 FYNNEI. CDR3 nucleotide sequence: TGTGCCAGCAAGGCATTTAGCTCTGGAAACACCATATATTTT. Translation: CASKAFSSGNTIYF.

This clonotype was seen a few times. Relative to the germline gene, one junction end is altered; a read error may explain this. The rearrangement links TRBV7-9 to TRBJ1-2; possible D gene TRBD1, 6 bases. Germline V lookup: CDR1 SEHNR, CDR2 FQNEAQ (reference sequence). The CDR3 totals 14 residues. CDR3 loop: CASSFEGGNYDYTF. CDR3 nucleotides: TGTGCCAGCAGCTTTGAGGGGGGTAACTATGACTACACCTTC.

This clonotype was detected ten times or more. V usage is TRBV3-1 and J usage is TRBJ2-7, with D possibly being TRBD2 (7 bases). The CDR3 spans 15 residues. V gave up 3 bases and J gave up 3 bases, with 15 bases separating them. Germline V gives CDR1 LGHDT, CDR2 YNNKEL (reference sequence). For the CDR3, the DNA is TGTGCCAGCAGCCATGCGGGGGCTTACGGCTACGAGCAGTACTTC. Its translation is CASSHAGAYGYEQYF.

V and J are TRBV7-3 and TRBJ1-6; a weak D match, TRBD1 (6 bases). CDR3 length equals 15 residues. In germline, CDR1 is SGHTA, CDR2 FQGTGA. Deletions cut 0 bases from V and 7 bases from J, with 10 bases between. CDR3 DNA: TGTGCCAGCAGCTTAACGGAGGGGGTGAATTCACCCCTCCACTTT. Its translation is CASSLTEGVNSPLHF.

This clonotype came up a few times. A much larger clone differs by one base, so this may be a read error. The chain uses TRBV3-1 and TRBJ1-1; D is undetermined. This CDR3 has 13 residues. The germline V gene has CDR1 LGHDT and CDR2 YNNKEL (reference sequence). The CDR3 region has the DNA TGTGCCAGCAGCCAAGATTTGGGTCGGCGAGCTTCCTTT. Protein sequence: CASSQDLGRRASF.

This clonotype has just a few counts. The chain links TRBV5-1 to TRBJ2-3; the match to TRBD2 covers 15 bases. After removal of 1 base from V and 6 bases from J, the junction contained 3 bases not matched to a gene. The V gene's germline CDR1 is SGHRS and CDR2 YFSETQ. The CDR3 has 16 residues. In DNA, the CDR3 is TGCGCCAGCAGCTTGTGGACTAGCGGGGGGGCGGATACGCAGTATTTT. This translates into CASSLWTSGGADTQYF.

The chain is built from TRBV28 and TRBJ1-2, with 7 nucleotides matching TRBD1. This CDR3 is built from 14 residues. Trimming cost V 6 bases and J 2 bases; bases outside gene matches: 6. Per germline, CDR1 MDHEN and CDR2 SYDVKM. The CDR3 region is CASREMTGNYGYTF. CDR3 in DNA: TGTGCCAGCAGAGAAATGACAGGGAACTATGGCTACACCTTC.

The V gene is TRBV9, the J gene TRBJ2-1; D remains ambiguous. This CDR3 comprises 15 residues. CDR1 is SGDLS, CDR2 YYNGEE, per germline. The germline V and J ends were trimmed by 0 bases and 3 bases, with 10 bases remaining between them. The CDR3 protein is CASSVGSGYYNEQFF. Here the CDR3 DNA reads TGTGCCAGCAGCGTAGGTTCCGGATACTACAATGAGCAGTTCTTC.

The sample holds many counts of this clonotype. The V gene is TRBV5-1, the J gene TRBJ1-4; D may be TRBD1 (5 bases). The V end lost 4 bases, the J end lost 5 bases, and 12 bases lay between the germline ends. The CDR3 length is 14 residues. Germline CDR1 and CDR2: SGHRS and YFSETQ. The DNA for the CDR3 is TGCGCCAGCAGCGAGGACACCGTCAATGAAAAACTGTTTTTT. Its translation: CASSEDTVNEKLFF.

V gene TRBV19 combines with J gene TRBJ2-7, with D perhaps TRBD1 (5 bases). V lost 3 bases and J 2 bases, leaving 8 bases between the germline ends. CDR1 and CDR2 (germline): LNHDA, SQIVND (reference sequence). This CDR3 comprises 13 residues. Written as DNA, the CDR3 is TGTGCCAGTAGTATGAAGGACACCTACGAGCAGTACTTC. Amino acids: CASSMKDTYEQYF.

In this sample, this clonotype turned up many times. CDR3 amino acids: CASSPAGTKNQPQHF. In nucleotides, the CDR3 is TGTGCCAGCAGTCCTGCAGGGACAAAAAATCAGCCCCAGCATTTT. The J gene is TRBJ1-5, the V gene TRBV2; weak D call: TRBD1 (6 bases). The V end lost 5 bases, the J end lost 4 bases, and 15 bases lay between the germline ends. Germline lookup yields CDR1 SNHLY and CDR2 FYNNEI. This CDR3 has 15 residues.

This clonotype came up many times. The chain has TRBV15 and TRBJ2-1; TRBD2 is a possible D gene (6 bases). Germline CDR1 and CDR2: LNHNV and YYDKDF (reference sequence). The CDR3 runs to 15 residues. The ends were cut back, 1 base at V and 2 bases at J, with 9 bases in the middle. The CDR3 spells CATSRGGEPYNEQFF. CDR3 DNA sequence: TGTGCCACCAGCAGAGGGGGGGAACCCTACAATGAGCAGTTCTTC.

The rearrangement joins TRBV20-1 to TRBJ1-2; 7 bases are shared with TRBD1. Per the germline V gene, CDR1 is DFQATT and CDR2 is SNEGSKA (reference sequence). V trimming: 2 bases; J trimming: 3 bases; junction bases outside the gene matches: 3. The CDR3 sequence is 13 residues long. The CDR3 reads CSARTGEDYGYTF. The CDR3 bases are TGCAGTGCTAGAACAGGGGAGGACTATGGCTACACCTTC.

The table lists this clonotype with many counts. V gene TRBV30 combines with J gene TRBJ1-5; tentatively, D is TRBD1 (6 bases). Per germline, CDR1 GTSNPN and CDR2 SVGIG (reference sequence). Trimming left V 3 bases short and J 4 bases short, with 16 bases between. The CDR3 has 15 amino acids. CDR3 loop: CAWSSQGRWNQPQHF. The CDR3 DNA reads TGTGCCTGGAGCTCTCAGGGGAGATGGAATCAGCCCCAGCATTTT. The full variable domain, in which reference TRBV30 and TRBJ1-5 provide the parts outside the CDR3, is SQTIHQWPATLVQPVGSPLSLECTVEGTSNPNLYWYRQAAGRGLQLLFYSVGIGQISSEVPQNLSASRPQDRQFILSSKKLLLSDSGFYLCAWSSQGRWNQPQHFGDGTRLSIL.

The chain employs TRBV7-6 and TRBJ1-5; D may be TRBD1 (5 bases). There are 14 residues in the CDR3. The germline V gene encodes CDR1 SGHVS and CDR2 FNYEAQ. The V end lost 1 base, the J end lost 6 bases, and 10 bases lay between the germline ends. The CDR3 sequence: CASSLEGDSQPQHF. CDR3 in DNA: TGTGCCAGCAGCTTAGAAGGGGATTCTCAGCCCCAGCATTTT.

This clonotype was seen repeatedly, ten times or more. CDR3 loop: CASSPQAELYNEQFF. CDR3 DNA: TGTGCCAGCAGCCCCCAGGCGGAGCTTTACAATGAGCAGTTCTTC. The J gene is TRBJ2-1, the V gene TRBV3-1; D unresolved. This CDR3 has 15 amino acids. CDR1 and CDR2 (germline): LGHDT, YNNKEL (reference sequence). The V end lost 4 bases, the J end lost 4 bases, and 14 bases lay between the germline ends.

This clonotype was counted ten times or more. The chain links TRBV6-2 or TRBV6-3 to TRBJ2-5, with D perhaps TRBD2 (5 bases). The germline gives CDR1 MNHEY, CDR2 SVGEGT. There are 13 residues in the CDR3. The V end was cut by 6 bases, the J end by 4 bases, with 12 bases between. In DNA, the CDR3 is TGTGCCAGCAGCACTAGTCCTGGAGAGACCCAGTACTTC. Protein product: CASSTSPGETQYF.

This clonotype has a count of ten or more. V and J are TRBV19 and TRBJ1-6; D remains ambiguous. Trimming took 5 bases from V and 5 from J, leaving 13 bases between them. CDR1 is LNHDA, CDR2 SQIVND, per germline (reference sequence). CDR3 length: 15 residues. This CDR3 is CASSVRRADNSPLHF. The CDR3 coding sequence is TGTGCCAGTAGTGTCCGACGGGCGGATAATTCACCCCTCCACTTT.

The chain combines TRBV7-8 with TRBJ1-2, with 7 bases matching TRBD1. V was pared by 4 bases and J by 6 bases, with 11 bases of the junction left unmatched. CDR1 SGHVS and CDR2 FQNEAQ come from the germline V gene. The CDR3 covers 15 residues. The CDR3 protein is CASSSRRGGIDGYTF. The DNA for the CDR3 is TGTGCCAGCAGCTCACGCAGGGGGGGAATTGATGGCTACACCTTC. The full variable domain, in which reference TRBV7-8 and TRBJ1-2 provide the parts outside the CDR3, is GAGVSQSPRYKVAKRGQDVALRCDPISGHVSLFWYQQALGQGPEFLTYFQNEAQLDKSGLPSDRFFAERPEGSVSTLKIQRTQQEDSAVYLCASSSRRGGIDGYTFGSGTRLTVV.

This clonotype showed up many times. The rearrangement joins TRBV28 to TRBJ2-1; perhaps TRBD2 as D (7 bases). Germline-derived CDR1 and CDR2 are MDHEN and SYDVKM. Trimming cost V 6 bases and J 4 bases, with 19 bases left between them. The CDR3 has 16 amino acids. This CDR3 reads CASRGGGGPGYNEQFF. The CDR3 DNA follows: TGTGCCAGCAGGGGAGGGGGAGGCCCCGGATACAATGAGCAGTTCTTC.

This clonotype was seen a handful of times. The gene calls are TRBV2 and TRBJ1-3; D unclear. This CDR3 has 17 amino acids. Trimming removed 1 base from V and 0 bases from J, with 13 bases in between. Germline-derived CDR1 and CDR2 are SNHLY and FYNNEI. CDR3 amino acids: CASSEETRRFSGNTIYF. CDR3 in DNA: TGTGCCAGCAGTGAAGAGACGAGACGCTTCTCTGGAAACACCATATATTTT.

CDR3 bases: TGTGCCAGCAGCCGATACACCGACCGAAACACCATATATTTT. It codes for CASSRYTDRNTIYF. V gene TRBV7-9 combines with J gene TRBJ1-3; D is unclear. Between the trimmed V and J ends, which lost 5 bases and 5 bases, there was a span of 13 bases. Germline V gene sequence: CDR1 SEHNR, CDR2 FQNEAQ (reference sequence). The CDR3 runs to 14 residues. Complete variable domain (other parts from reference TRBV7-9 and TRBJ1-3): DTGVSQNPRHKITKRGQNVTFRCDPISEHNRLYWYRQTLGQGPEFLTYFQNEAQLEKSRLLSDRFSAERPKGSFSTLEIQRTEQGDSAMYLCASSRYTDRNTIYFGEGSWLTVV.

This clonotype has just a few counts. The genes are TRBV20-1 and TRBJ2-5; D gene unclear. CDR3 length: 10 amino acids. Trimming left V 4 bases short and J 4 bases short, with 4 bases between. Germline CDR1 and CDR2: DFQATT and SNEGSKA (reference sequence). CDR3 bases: TGCAGTGCTAATAGAGAGACCCAGTACTTC. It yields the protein CSANRETQYF.